The next 32 T cell receptor beta chains were all read from a single sample in a study of cytomegalovirus exposure and HLA in healthy donors. PCR used 60 Vbeta primers and 13 Jbeta primers. Using immunoSEQ multiplex PCR, the repertoire was profiled, and TCRdb retains in-frame clones only, with some absent. The sample lists some 150,000 clones; roughly 80% were seen once. Sequencing was performed on PBMCs. All receptors come from a woman in her thirties or forties in good health and CMV-seropositive.

This clone was seen only a few times. The rearrangement links TRBV4-1 to TRBJ1-2; D remains ambiguous. CDR3 size: 17 residues. Per germline, CDR1 MGHRA and CDR2 YSYEKL. V was clipped by 0 bases and J by 2 bases, with 16 bases between them. CDR3 in DNA: TGCGCCAGCAGCCAAGATCAACAATTACCCGGGAACTATGGCTACACCTTC. Its protein is CASSQDQQLPGNYGYTF.

For this clone: Distinct nucleotide sequences in the sample also encode this CDR3. This chain uses TRBV7-6 with TRBJ2-3; D unresolved. This CDR3 comprises 14 residues. Germline CDR1 is SGHVS and CDR2 is FNYEAQ. V was pared by 0 bases and J by 1 base, with 5 bases between. CDR3 DNA: TGTGCCAGCAGCTTAGCGCCAGGCACAGATACGCAGTATTTT. Amino acids: CASSLAPGTDTQYF.

V usage is TRBV5-5 and J usage is TRBJ2-7; D perhaps matches TRBD1 (6 bases). CDR1 and CDR2 (germline): SGHKS, YYEKEE (reference sequence). This CDR3 is 15 amino acids long. Trimming took 1 base from V and 6 from J, leaving 17 bases between them. CDR3: CASSLQTGTLGEQYF. CDR3 nucleotide sequence: TGTGCCAGCAGCTTGCAAACCGGGACACTGGGCGAGCAGTACTTC.

The DNA of the CDR3 is TGCGCCAGCAGCCATGCTAAAGGGACGGGCGGGGGGGCAGATACGCAGTATTTT. Translated: CASSHAKGTGGGADTQYF. This sequence joins TRBV4-1 and TRBJ2-3, with 9 bases that match TRBD2. There are 18 residues in the CDR3. J was trimmed by 4 bases and V by 3 bases; bases with no gene match: 14. Germline values: CDR1 MGHRA, CDR2 YSYEKL.

This clone was observed a single time. The CDR3 DNA is TGTGCCAGCAGTTACCTCGGGGGAGGGGTTTCCTACGAGCAGTACTTC. The encoded protein is CASSYLGGGVSYEQYF. The chain recombines TRBV6-5 with TRBJ2-7, with 7 positions matching TRBD2. Per the germline V gene, CDR1 is MNHEY and CDR2 is SVGAGI. The junction had 8 bases not matched to a gene; V was cut back by 2 bases and J by 1 base. There are 16 residues in the CDR3.

This chain connects TRBV19 to TRBJ1-1; maybe TRBD1 (6 bases). The length of the CDR3 is 12 residues. CDR1 and CDR2 from the germline V gene are LNHDA and SQIVND (reference sequence). The V end lost 7 bases, the J end lost 6 bases, and 12 bases lay between the germline ends. CDR3 coding DNA: TGTGCCAGTAATCGGCCAGGGGCTGAAGCTTTCTTT. This sequence encodes CASNRPGAEAFF. Filled out from reference TRBV19 and TRBJ1-1, the complete variable domain reads DGGITQSPKYLFRKEGQNVTLSCEQNLNHDAMYWYRQDPGQGLRLIYYSQIVNDFQKGDIAEGYSVSREKKESFPLTVTSAQKNPTAFYLCASNRPGAEAFFGQGTRLTVV.

This sequence joins TRBV19 and TRBJ1-6; D may be TRBD1 (5 bases). Trimming took off 3 bases at V and 7 bases at J, with 10 bases between the two ends. CDR1 and CDR2 from the germline V gene are LNHDA and SQIVND (reference sequence). The CDR3 has 14 amino acids. The CDR3, as DNA: TGTGCCAGTAGTATTCAGGGAGGGAATTCACCCCTCCACTTT. Amino acid sequence: CASSIQGGNSPLHF.

The chain employs TRBV19 and TRBJ2-2; TRBD1 agrees at 7 bases. The CDR3 runs 12 residues. V lost 6 bases to trimming and J lost 8 bases; unmatched junction nucleotides: 3. Germline CDR1 is LNHDA and CDR2 is SQIVND (reference sequence). In DNA form, the CDR3 reads TGTGCCAGTAGCCCACAGGGGGGGGAGCTGTTTTTT. Protein sequence: CASSPQGGELFF.

The chain recombines TRBV4-1 with TRBJ2-7, with 10 bases fitting TRBD2. Germline trimming cut 0 bases from V and 3 bases from J; bases unmatched to any gene: 8. The CDR3 has 17 residues. Looked up from germline, CDR1 is MGHRA and CDR2 is YSYEKL. CDR3 sequence: CASSQDLAGASRYEQYF. CDR3 nucleotide sequence: TGCGCCAGCAGCCAAGATCTAGCGGGGGCCTCTCGCTACGAGCAGTACTTC.

Only one count was recorded for this clone. The chain uses TRBV6-5 and TRBJ2-2; maybe TRBD2 (6 bases). Trimming took 10 bases from V and 5 from J, leaving 14 bases between them. CDR1 and CDR2 from the germline V gene are MNHEY and SVGAGI. The CDR3 is 13 residues long. CDR3 amino acids: CATGEFLTGELFF. The CDR3 region has the DNA TGTGCCACGGGAGAGTTCTTAACCGGGGAGCTGTTTTTT.

The CDR3 DNA reads TGCGCCAGCAGTGATTCGGCGGGACTAGCGGGGGCATTCTCCTACGAGCAGTACTTC. It encodes CASSDSAGLAGAFSYEQYF. This chain joins TRBV10-2 and TRBJ2-7; 14 bases are a match to TRBD2. The CDR3 sequence is 19 residues long. Germline V gene lookup returns CDR1 WSHSY and CDR2 SAAADI. The V segment lost 3 bases and the J segment 0 bases; nucleotides outside the gene matches: 10.

V is TRBV27 and J is TRBJ1-1; D is uncertain. Germline V gives CDR1 MNHEY, CDR2 SMNVEV (reference sequence). Trimming cost V 7 bases and J 0 bases, with 12 bases left between them. This CDR3 region has 14 residues. The CDR3 here is CASNSRNMNTEAFF. CDR3 in DNA: TGTGCCAGCAATTCCAGGAACATGAACACTGAAGCTTTCTTT.

This chain connects TRBV18 to TRBJ2-3, with a weak D call TRBD2 (5 bases). Looked up from germline, CDR1 is KGHSH and CDR2 is LQKENI. Trimming removed 3 bases from V and 4 bases from J, with 11 bases in between. The CDR3 has 14 residues. The chain's CDR3 is CASSPGLAPDTQYF. The CDR3 nucleotides read TGTGCCAGCTCACCGGGCCTAGCTCCAGATACGCAGTATTTT.

The V and J genes are TRBV19 and TRBJ1-1, with D perhaps matching TRBD1 (5 bases). Trimming removed 7 bases at V and 2 bases at J, with 14 bases between. Per the germline V gene, CDR1 is LNHDA and CDR2 is SQIVND (reference sequence). The CDR3 runs to 14 residues. CDR3 residues: CASNPDRVNTEAFF. Here the CDR3 DNA reads TGTGCCAGTAACCCTGACAGAGTTAACACTGAAGCTTTCTTT.

The chain couples TRBV10-3 to TRBJ1-3, with D unresolved. This CDR3 spans 16 amino acids. The V end lost 0 bases, the J end lost 4 bases, and 13 bases lay between the germline ends. The germline V gene has CDR1 ENHRY and CDR2 SYGVKD. CDR3 region: CAISESITAAGNTIYF. Here the CDR3 DNA reads TGTGCCATCAGTGAGTCCATAACAGCAGCCGGAAACACCATATATTTT.

This chain links TRBV6-1 with TRBJ2-2; D may be TRBD1 (5 bases). The CDR3 extends over 14 amino acids. The V gene lost 11 bases and the J gene lost 5 bases, with 18 bases spanning the gap. Germline V lookup: CDR1 MNHNS, CDR2 SASEGT. In nucleotides, the CDR3 is TGTGCCGGCCGAGAGGACCAGGGAACCGGGGAGCTGTTTTTT. This translates into CAGREDQGTGELFF.

The genes are TRBV28 and TRBJ1-5, with D possibly being TRBD1 (6 bases). The CDR3 is made up of 16 amino acids. Germline CDR1 reads MDHEN; CDR2 reads SYDVKM. V lost 5 bases and J lost 2, with 16 bases in between. CDR3 region: CASSTLGGAGNQPQHF. In DNA, the CDR3 is TGTGCCAGCAGTACCCTCGGGGGGGCCGGCAATCAGCCCCAGCATTTT. Full variable domain (remainder filled in from reference TRBV28 and TRBJ1-5): DVKVTQSSRYLVKRTGEKVFLECVQDMDHENMFWYRQDPGLGLRLIYFSYDVKMKEKGDIPEGYSVSREKKERFSLILESASTNQTSMYLCASSTLGGAGNQPQHFGDGTRLSIL.

This chain joins TRBV19 and TRBJ1-5, with 9 bases fitting TRBD1. Looked up from germline, CDR1 is LNHDA and CDR2 is SQIVND (reference sequence). CDR3 length: 16 amino acids. Germline trimming cut 2 bases from V and 4 bases from J; bases unmatched to any gene: 6. The CDR3 sequence: CASSISGGQGNQPQHF. The CDR3 DNA sequence: TGTGCCAGTAGTATATCCGGTGGACAGGGGAATCAGCCCCAGCATTTT.

This chain uses TRBV6-5 with TRBJ2-7; 11 bases match TRBD1. Trimming cost V 5 bases and J 3 bases; bases outside gene matches: 6. CDR1 is MNHEY, CDR2 SVGAGI, per germline. The CDR3 sequence is 15 residues long. The CDR3 DNA is TGTGCCAGCAGTCGTGGACAGGGGGCGAACTACGAGCAGTACTTC. Translating gives CASSRGQGANYEQYF.

The chain employs TRBV19 and TRBJ1-1; tentatively, D is TRBD1 (6 bases). Germline V gene lookup returns CDR1 LNHDA and CDR2 SQIVND (reference sequence). Trimming shortened V by 2 bases and J by 7 bases, and 26 bases separated the two germline ends. The CDR3 contains 18 residues. The CDR3 sequence is CASSIYRERGPSKGEAFF. CDR3 DNA sequence: TGTGCCAGTAGTATATACAGGGAAAGGGGCCCGTCAAAAGGTGAAGCTTTCTTT.

The genes are TRBV7-3 and TRBJ2-1; D perhaps matches TRBD2 (7 bases). Trimming removed 5 bases at V and 3 bases at J, with 14 bases between. The CDR3 sequence is 15 residues long. Germline CDR1 is SGHTA and CDR2 is FQGTGA. The DNA of the CDR3 is TGTGCCAGCAGCCAAGGGGGGGCCGGCTACAATGAGCAGTTCTTC. Translating it yields CASSQGGAGYNEQFF.

This chain connects TRBV6-5 to TRBJ1-2; D is unclear. The ends were cut back, 4 bases at V and 3 bases at J, with 12 bases in the middle. CDR1 is MNHEY, CDR2 SVGAGI, per germline. The CDR3 length is 14 residues. The DNA of the CDR3 is TGTGCCAGCAGTTCCAACCCGGTGTACTATGGCTACACCTTC. Translating gives CASSSNPVYYGYTF.

A single count supports this clone. This chain links TRBV10-3 with TRBJ2-1, with 9 bases identical to TRBD2. This CDR3 spans 14 amino acids. Trimming cost V 4 bases and J 5 bases; bases outside gene matches: 3. CDR1 ENHRY and CDR2 SYGVKD come from the germline V gene. CDR3 bases: TGTGCCATCAGTGCAGCGGGGGGCAACAATGAGCAGTTCTTC. Translating it yields CAISAAGGNNEQFF.

The rearrangement uses TRBV5-6 and TRBJ1-2; the match to TRBD1 covers 12 bases. This CDR3 has 14 residues. Germline lookup yields CDR1 SGHDT and CDR2 YYEEEE. The ends lost 4 bases at V and 8 bases at J; junction bases unmatched: 6. The CDR3 DNA sequence: TGTGCCAGCAGCATCCGGGACAGGGGGCTAGGCTACACCTTC. Protein: CASSIRDRGLGYTF.

The V gene is TRBV5-4, the J gene TRBJ2-2; D may be TRBD2 (6 bases). The germline V gene has CDR1 SGHNT and CDR2 YYREEE (reference sequence). The CDR3 runs 15 residues. Trimming pared 0 bases from V and 4 bases from J, leaving 10 bases between. DNA of the CDR3: TGTGCCAGCAGCTTGGGCGGGGTGGGCACCGGGGAGCTGTTTTTT. It encodes CASSLGGVGTGELFF.

The chain uses TRBV6-1 and TRBJ1-1; 11 bases match TRBD1. Trimming took 6 bases from V and 8 from J; bases not matched to a gene: 8. This CDR3 contains 14 residues. CDR1 and CDR2 from the germline V gene are MNHNS and SASEGT. The CDR3: CASRRIGQGAEAFF. The CDR3 DNA is TGTGCCAGCAGGCGTATTGGACAGGGGGCAGAAGCTTTCTTT.

The gene calls are TRBV6-5 and TRBJ2-7; D unresolved. From germline, CDR1 is MNHEY and CDR2 SVGAGI. This CDR3 contains 12 residues. Trimming took 0 bases from V and 6 from J, leaving 6 bases between them. The CDR3 DNA reads TGTGCCAGCAGTTACTCGTACGGCGAGCAGTACTTC. Its protein is CASSYSYGEQYF.

The chain is built from TRBV2 and TRBJ1-2; 8 bases fit TRBD1. The trim removed 5 bases at V and 7 bases at J, leaving 6 bases unmatched. The CDR3 has 13 residues. Germline CDR1 reads SNHLY; CDR2 reads FYNNEI. CDR3 coding DNA: TGTGCCAGCAGTTCTGACAGGGGTAGTGGCTACACCTTC. It codes for CASSSDRGSGYTF.

This clone has more than one count but fewer than ten. The CDR3 region is CASSFPTDRGRNYGYTF. The DNA of the CDR3 is TGTGCCAGCAGCTTCCCTACTGACAGGGGGCGCAACTATGGCTACACCTTC. The J gene is TRBJ1-2, the V gene TRBV5-4, with 10 bases matching TRBD1. The germline CDR1 and CDR2 sequences are SGHNT and YYREEE (reference sequence). With 2 bases clipped from V and 2 bases from J, the junction kept 9 bases outside the gene matches. The CDR3 length is 17 residues. Full variable domain (outside the CDR3, taken from reference TRBV5-4 and TRBJ1-2): ETGVTQSPTHLIKTRGQQVTLRCSSQSGHNTVSWYQQALGQGPQFIFQYYREEENGRGNFPPRFSGLQFPNYSSELNVNALELDDSALYLCASSFPTDRGRNYGYTFGSGTRLTVV.

This chain links TRBV6-1 with TRBJ1-5; 9 bases fit TRBD1. The CDR3 sequence is 15 residues long. The germline gives CDR1 MNHNS, CDR2 SASEGT. With V trimmed by 5 bases and J by 7 bases, 9 bases remained unmatched. CDR3 amino acids: CASSSTGGGGQPQHF. CDR3 bases: TGTGCCAGCAGTTCGACAGGGGGGGGCGGCCAGCCCCAGCATTTT.

This clone was counted a few times. V gene TRBV4-1 combines with J gene TRBJ2-3; the D gene is possibly TRBD2 (6 bases). This CDR3 has 16 amino acids. Between the trimmed V and J ends, which lost 1 base and 0 bases, there was a span of 11 bases. Germline V gene lookup returns CDR1 MGHRA and CDR2 YSYEKL. The CDR3 nucleotides are TGCGCCAGCAGCCAAGGCGGACTAACTAGCACAGATACGCAGTATTTT. Residues: CASSQGGLTSTDTQYF.

This clone was counted a single time. V is TRBV19 and J is TRBJ1-1; D call uncertain. Between the trimmed V and J ends, which lost 11 bases and 0 bases, there was a span of 16 bases. The length of the CDR3 is 14 residues. The germline gives CDR1 LNHDA, CDR2 SQIVND (reference sequence). CDR3 sequence (DNA): TGTGCCGCCCAGCGGAACAGCATGAACACTGAAGCTTTCTTT. This translates into CAAQRNSMNTEAFF.